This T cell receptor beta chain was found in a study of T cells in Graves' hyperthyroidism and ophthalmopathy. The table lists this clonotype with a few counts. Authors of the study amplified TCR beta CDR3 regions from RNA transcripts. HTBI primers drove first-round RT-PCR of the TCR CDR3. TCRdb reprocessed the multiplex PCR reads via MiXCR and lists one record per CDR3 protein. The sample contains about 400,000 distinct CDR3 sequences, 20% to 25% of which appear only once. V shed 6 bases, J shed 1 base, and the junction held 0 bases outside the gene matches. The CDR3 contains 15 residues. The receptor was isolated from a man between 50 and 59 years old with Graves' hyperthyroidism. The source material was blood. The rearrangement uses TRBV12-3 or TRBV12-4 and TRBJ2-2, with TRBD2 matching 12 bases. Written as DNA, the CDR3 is TGTGCCAGCAGGACTAGCGGGAGGAACACCGGGGAGCTGTTTTTT. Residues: CASRTSGRNTGELFF.